The clone carrying this T cell receptor beta chain showed up just once. The antigen is not known. This record belongs to a study of cytomegalovirus exposure and HLA in healthy donors. Findings and caveats of the study: Through in vitro validation, a few CMV-associated chains were shown to be specific for CMV antigens. Owing to their indistinguishability, certain V segments, notably TRBV6-2 and TRBV6-3, were excluded. DRB1 had the most TCR associations and HLA-C the fewest, a later analysis found, with rates varying by HLA locus. Across donors, sequencing depth was assumed by presence/absence analyses to be roughly uniform.

The study ran its PCR with 60 Vbeta and 13 Jbeta primers. Sequencing was performed with immunoSEQ multiplex PCR; in TCRdb, only in-frame clones are kept and a portion is missing. The top ten clones hold roughly 30% of a sample with 90,000 or so clones, 75% to 90% of them seen once. The CDR3 contains 15 residues. Trimming pared 2 bases from V and 5 bases from J, leaving 14 bases between. The germline V gene has CDR1 LNHNV and CDR2 YYDKDF (reference sequence). This TCR was recovered from a man over 45 in good health and CMV-seropositive. Material for sequencing was PBMCs. The V and J genes are TRBV15 and TRBJ2-3, with D tentatively TRBD1 (5 bases). In nucleotides, the CDR3 is TGTGCCACCAGCAGACAGGGAAGGAGTAAAGATACGCAGTATTTT. Translation: CATSRQGRSKDTQYF.